This TCR beta chain was documented in a study of shared clonotypes between healthy human individuals. Study-level information: Donors had three CD4 naive, three CD4 memory, two CD8 naive and one CD8 memory plate apiece.

The germline V gene encodes CDR1 GTSNPN and CDR2 SVGIG (reference sequence). The CDR3 extends over 14 amino acids. V lost 1 base and J lost 3; bases outside the gene matches: 4. As concerns this clone: What it binds is not known.

Notes on the study in general: With several donors compared, about 5.2% of naive CD4 clonotypes were shared. Donors were few, which limited the genetic and exposure-history diversity represented.

Libraries were prepared by immunoSEQ multiplex PCR; TCRdb keeps only in-frame clonotypes and omits some of them. This repertoire shows some 650,000 clones, about 97% found once; its top ten account for roughly 0.05%. The V call is TRBV30, the J call TRBJ2-3; 7 bases are shared with TRBD1. Source material: naive CD4+ T cells sorted from blood. Described subset: CD45RA+ positively selected. The sequence was obtained from a woman in her twenties or thirties in good health. The CDR3 reads CAWSADRVTDTQYF. In DNA, the CDR3 is TGTGCCTGGAGTGCAGACAGGGTGACAGATACGCAGTATTTT.